The 31 T cell receptor beta chains given below trace back to one sample, sequenced in a study of OX40 agonist ivuxolimab in advanced cancers. Using immunoSEQ multiplex PCR, the repertoire was profiled, and TCRdb retains in-frame clones only, with some absent. Of over 55,000 clones listed, about 89% are singletons. Sequenced here: CD4+ or CD8+ T cells sorted from blood, sampled in a trial of the OX40 agonist ivuxolimab. Receptors originate from an adult with an advanced solid tumor such as melanoma, head and neck, liver or kidney cancer.

The chain couples TRBV6-1 to TRBJ1-1; 8 nucleotides line up with TRBD1. V shed 5 bases and J 10 bases; nucleotides not matched to a gene: 15. Germline CDR1 and CDR2: MNHNS and SASEGT. The CDR3 is 15 amino acids. CDR3 DNA sequence: TGTGCCAGCAGTATAGACGGACAGGGATTTGGGAGAGCTTTCTTT. Encoded protein: CASSIDGQGFGRAFF.

This clone has only one observation. The rearrangement uses TRBV28 and TRBJ1-2; 8 nucleotides align to TRBD1. With V trimmed by 5 bases and J by 3 bases, 2 bases remained unmatched. This CDR3 region has 13 residues. The V gene's germline CDR1 is MDHEN and CDR2 SYDVKM. Written as DNA, the CDR3 is TGTGCCAGCAGTCCAGGGGGCCACTATGGCTACACCTTC. It is translated as CASSPGGHYGYTF.

CDR3 protein: CASNSVRDTYRNEQFF. The CDR3 DNA reads as TGTGCCAGTAACTCAGTCAGGGACACTTATCGAAATGAGCAGTTCTTC. The chain has TRBV19 and TRBJ2-1, with D possibly TRBD1 on 6 matching bases. The CDR3 runs 16 residues. V dropped 7 bases and J dropped 7 bases, with 23 bases sitting between them. Germline CDR1 is LNHDA and CDR2 is SQIVND (reference sequence).

The V call is TRBV6-1, the J call TRBJ2-3, with TRBD1 matching 9 bases. This CDR3 spans 14 amino acids. The V gene end was trimmed by 9 bases and the J gene end by 0 bases; junction bases not matched to a gene: 4. Germline V CDR1 and CDR2: MNHNS, SASEGT. CDR3 sequence reads: CASDRGTSTDTQYF. DNA for the CDR3: TGTGCCAGTGACAGGGGGACTAGCACAGATACGCAGTATTTT.

CDR3 bases: TGTGCCAGTAGCCGGGACTTAAACATTCAGTACTTC. Translated: CASSRDLNIQYF. The chain couples TRBV19 to TRBJ2-4; D is perhaps TRBD2 (6 bases). V gave up 6 bases and J gave up 6 bases, with 9 bases separating them. The V gene's germline CDR1 is LNHDA and CDR2 SQIVND (reference sequence). The CDR3 is made up of 12 amino acids.

This sequence joins TRBV4-1 and TRBJ2-1; the match to TRBD2 covers 10 bases. This CDR3 contains 14 residues. The germline gives CDR1 MGHRA, CDR2 YSYEKL. J lost 12 bases, V lost 4 bases, and 9 bases had no gene match. The CDR3 is CASSRTSGLRGQFF. The CDR3 region has the DNA TGCGCCAGCAGCCGGACTAGCGGCCTAAGGGGGCAGTTCTTC.

This chain joins TRBV19 and TRBJ1-6, with TRBD1 identical over 11 bases. The CDR3 extends over 15 amino acids. With 10 bases clipped from V and 6 bases from J, the junction kept 8 bases outside the gene matches. From germline, CDR1 is LNHDA and CDR2 SQIVND (reference sequence). The CDR3 reads CATPDRGRCNSPLHF. The CDR3, as DNA: TGTGCCACCCCGGACAGGGGGCGATGTAATTCACCCCTCCACTTT.

The J gene is TRBJ2-7, the V gene TRBV5-6, with TRBD2 matching over 8 bases. This CDR3 is built from 16 residues. The germline V gene encodes CDR1 SGHDT and CDR2 YYEEEE. Trimming at V came to 1 base and at J to 3 bases, leaving 9 bases not matched to a gene. CDR3 loop: CASSLLPGRAVYEQYF. The CDR3 region has the DNA TGTGCCAGCAGCTTGCTTCCCGGGAGGGCCGTCTACGAGCAGTACTTC. The full variable domain, its missing parts supplied by reference TRBV5-6 and TRBJ2-7, is DAGVTQSPTHLIKTRGQQVTLRCSPKSGHDTVSWYQQALGQGPQFIFQYYEEEERQRGNFPDRFSGHQFPNYSSELNVNALLLGDSALYLCASSLLPGRAVYEQYFGPGTRLTVT.

V is TRBV4-2 and J is TRBJ1-4; D call uncertain. Germline V gene lookup returns CDR1 LGHNA and CDR2 YNFKEQ. This CDR3 is built from 15 residues. The germline V and J ends were trimmed by 3 bases and 0 bases, with 8 bases remaining between them. The CDR3: CASSHPGTTNEKLFF. Here the CDR3 DNA reads TGTGCCAGCAGCCACCCGGGAACAACTAATGAAAAACTGTTTTTT.

The rearrangement links TRBV5-1 to TRBJ1-4; D may be TRBD1 (5 bases). V shed 7 bases and J shed 4 bases, with 14 bases lying between them. CDR3 length: 14 residues. Germline CDR1 reads SGHRS; CDR2 reads YFSETQ. CDR3 amino acids: CASPPGPSNEKLFF. CDR3 coding DNA: TGCGCCAGCCCCCCGGGACCGAGTAATGAAAAACTGTTTTTT.

The CDR3 bases are TGTGCCAGCAGTTTATTTGGGGAAGGCAACAGGAACACTGAAGCTTTCTTT. Protein product: CASSLFGEGNRNTEAFF. The chain is built from TRBV27 and TRBJ1-1; D not resolved. The CDR3 is made up of 17 amino acids. Germline values: CDR1 MNHEY, CDR2 SMNVEV (reference sequence). Deletions cut 1 base from V and 1 base from J, with 16 bases between.

The J gene is TRBJ1-5, the V gene TRBV28, with D perhaps matching TRBD1 (5 bases). Per the germline V gene, CDR1 is MDHEN and CDR2 is SYDVKM. This CDR3 has 17 amino acids. V shed 1 base and J shed 2 bases, with 15 bases lying between them. In DNA form, the CDR3 reads TGTGCCAGCAGTTTATTTGGGGGGAGCCGTGGCAATCAGCCCCAGCATTTT. This encodes CASSLFGGSRGNQPQHF. The variable domain in full, completed from reference TRBV28 and TRBJ1-5, reads DVKVTQSSRYLVKRTGEKVFLECVQDMDHENMFWYRQDPGLGLRLIYFSYDVKMKEKGDIPEGYSVSREKKERFSLILESASTNQTSMYLCASSLFGGSRGNQPQHFGDGTRLSIL.

The J gene is TRBJ2-7, the V gene TRBV4-2; D unresolved. This CDR3 comprises 14 residues. Trimming took off 3 bases at V and 2 bases at J, with 11 bases between the two ends. In germline, CDR1 is LGHNA, CDR2 YNFKEQ. CDR3 DNA: TGTGCCAGCAGCCACGGCGGAGATGCCTACGAGCAGTACTTC. Protein: CASSHGGDAYEQYF.

J is TRBJ1-2 and V is TRBV6-5; TRBD1 matches 10 bases. V dropped 0 bases and J dropped 3; count of bases not matched to a gene: 1. Germline assignment: CDR1 MNHEY and CDR2 SVGAGI. This CDR3 contains 15 residues. Written as DNA, the CDR3 is TGTGCCAGCAGTTACTCTGGGACAGGGGACTATGGCTACACCTTC. This codes for CASSYSGTGDYGYTF.

V and J are TRBV19 and TRBJ2-3; TRBD1 or TRBD2 may be the D gene (5 bases each). The V end lost 10 bases, the J end lost 2 bases, and 19 bases lay between the germline ends. The CDR3 extends over 15 amino acids. Germline V CDR1 and CDR2: LNHDA, SQIVND (reference sequence). Here the CDR3 reads CATRPGSRVTDTQYF. The CDR3 DNA follows: TGTGCCACCCGACCAGGGAGCAGGGTCACAGATACGCAGTATTTT. Drawing the rest from reference TRBV19 and TRBJ2-3, the complete variable domain is DGGITQSPKYLFRKEGQNVTLSCEQNLNHDAMYWYRQDPGQGLRLIYYSQIVNDFQKGDIAEGYSVSREKKESFPLTVTSAQKNPTAFYLCATRPGSRVTDTQYFGPGTRLTVL.

The V gene is TRBV30, the J gene TRBJ2-5; D remains unclear. V was shortened by 0 bases and J by 7 bases, with 12 bases between the two germline ends. The CDR3 runs 13 residues. Per germline, CDR1 GTSNPN and CDR2 SVGIG (reference sequence). The CDR3 coding sequence is TGTGCCTGGAGTGTAACCCAGTGGGGGACCCAGTACTTC. It codes for CAWSVTQWGTQYF.

J is TRBJ2-2 and V is TRBV28, with a weak D call TRBD1 (5 bases). V lost 4 bases and J 2 bases, leaving 11 bases between the germline ends. The CDR3 extends over 15 amino acids. Germline lookup yields CDR1 MDHEN and CDR2 SYDVKM. The CDR3 DNA reads TGTGCCAGCAGTTCCCGACAGAGAAACACCGGGGAGCTGTTTTTT. Its protein product is CASSSRQRNTGELFF.

V and J are TRBV5-5 and TRBJ2-1; 7 bases line up with TRBD1. The length of the CDR3 is 15 residues. J gave up 6 bases and V 7 bases, and 13 bases lay outside the gene matches. Germline values: CDR1 SGHKS, CDR2 YYEKEE (reference sequence). CDR3 amino acids: CASDSRQGSANEQFF. The CDR3 DNA is TGTGCCAGCGATAGTCGACAGGGTTCAGCCAATGAGCAGTTCTTC.

This chain links TRBV6-1 with TRBJ2-7, with TRBD1 matching over 8 bases. The CDR3 totals 13 residues. The germline CDR1 and CDR2 sequences are MNHNS and SASEGT. V lost 6 bases to trimming and J lost 5 bases; unmatched junction nucleotides: 6. The CDR3 sequence is CASRDRGVDEQYF. The CDR3 DNA sequence: TGTGCCAGCAGAGACAGGGGCGTCGACGAGCAGTACTTC.

The rearrangement joins TRBV2 to TRBJ2-1; 10 nucleotides match TRBD2. Germline values: CDR1 SNHLY, CDR2 FYNNEI. This CDR3 spans 15 amino acids. V shed 6 bases, J shed 6 bases, and the junction held 8 bases outside the gene matches. This chain's CDR3 is CASSPLAGGGNEQFF. As DNA, the CDR3 is TGTGCCAGCAGCCCTTTAGCGGGAGGTGGCAATGAGCAGTTCTTC.

The chain couples TRBV18 to TRBJ1-2, with D tentatively TRBD1 (5 bases). Trimming left V 3 bases short and J 4 bases short, with 15 bases between. This CDR3 is 15 amino acids long. Germline assignment: CDR1 KGHSH and CDR2 LQKENI. The CDR3 DNA sequence: TGTGCCAGCTCACCGAGTGCGGGGGGGTTCTATGGCTACACCTTC. It translates to CASSPSAGGFYGYTF.

The CDR3 is CAWRGQGNSPLHF. The CDR3 DNA sequence: TGTGCCTGGAGGGGACAGGGCAATTCACCCCTCCACTTT. The chain couples TRBV30 to TRBJ1-6; TRBD1 matches 9 bases. The CDR3 is 13 amino acids. Germline V gene sequence: CDR1 GTSNPN, CDR2 SVGIG (reference sequence). Germline trimming cut 3 bases from V and 7 bases from J; bases unmatched to any gene: 1. The full variable domain, rest sourced from reference TRBV30 and TRBJ1-6, is SQTIHQWPATLVQPVGSPLSLECTVEGTSNPNLYWYRQAAGRGLQLLFYSVGIGQISSEVPQNLSASRPQDRQFILSSKKLLLSDSGFYLCAWRGQGNSPLHFGNGTRLTVT.

This chain links TRBV7-2 with TRBJ2-7; D not certain. In germline, CDR1 is SGHTA, CDR2 FQGNSA. Trimming removed 2 bases at V and 2 bases at J, with 10 bases between. The CDR3 runs to 14 residues. CDR3 sequence: CASSLNPAAYEQYF. The CDR3 DNA sequence: TGTGCCAGCAGCTTAAACCCGGCGGCCTACGAGCAGTACTTC.

The chain carries TRBV18 and TRBJ1-2; possibly TRBD1 for D (6 bases). Per germline, CDR1 KGHSH and CDR2 LQKENI. V lost 3 bases and J lost 1, with 12 bases in between. CDR3 length: 15 residues. The CDR3 loop is CASSPPGHLNYGYTF. CDR3 sequence (DNA): TGTGCCAGCTCACCTCCGGGACACCTTAACTATGGCTACACCTTC.

The chain links TRBV11-3 to TRBJ1-2; D unresolved. Trimming removed 2 bases at V and 0 bases at J, with 13 bases between. CDR1 and CDR2 (germline): SGHNT, YENEEA. The CDR3 spans 16 residues. In DNA form, the CDR3 reads TGTGCCAGCAGCTTAATCCACGCTGGGTCTAACTATGGCTACACCTTC. Amino acid sequence: CASSLIHAGSNYGYTF.

The V gene is TRBV27, the J gene TRBJ1-4, with a tentative D call TRBD1 (5 bases). CDR1 is MNHEY, CDR2 SMNVEV, per germline (reference sequence). The V end lost 5 bases, the J end lost 12 bases, and 16 bases lay between the germline ends. This CDR3 region has 13 residues. CDR3 bases: TGTGCCAGCAGTCTTTGGCGGGCAGGGCAACTGTTTTTT. It translates to CASSLWRAGQLFF.

V gene TRBV19 combines with J gene TRBJ2-2; D is unresolved. V was pared by 3 bases and J by 1 base, with 9 bases between. Germline values: CDR1 LNHDA, CDR2 SQIVND (reference sequence). There are 15 residues in the CDR3. The CDR3 DNA sequence: TGTGCCAGTAGTATTATGGTCCAGAACACCGGGGAGCTGTTTTTT. Encoded protein: CASSIMVQNTGELFF.

The chain couples TRBV5-1 to TRBJ2-3; no definite D call. The V gene lost 0 bases and the J gene lost 1 base, with 9 bases spanning the gap. The CDR3 consists of 15 residues. Germline-derived CDR1 and CDR2 are SGHRS and YFSETQ. The CDR3, as DNA: TGCGCCAGCAGCTTGGGCCAGACCCGCACAGATACGCAGTATTTT. Translating gives CASSLGQTRTDTQYF.

The genes are TRBV4-1 and TRBJ1-1; a possible D gene is TRBD1 (5 bases). The CDR3 extends over 16 amino acids. Trimming stripped 5 bases from V and 0 bases from J, with 16 bases between. The germline V gene has CDR1 MGHRA and CDR2 YSYEKL. In DNA, the CDR3 is TGCGCCAGCAGCTCCCAAATACAGGTTCTGAACACTGAAGCTTTCTTT. It specifies CASSSQIQVLNTEAFF.

The rearrangement joins TRBV11-2 to TRBJ2-7; no clear D. Germline-derived CDR1 and CDR2 are SGHAT and FQNNGV. The V end was cut by 1 base, the J end by 0 bases, with 7 bases between. The CDR3 is 14 residues long. The CDR3 sequence: CASSLVLSSYEQYF. For the CDR3, the DNA is TGTGCCAGCAGCTTAGTCCTCAGCTCCTACGAGCAGTACTTC.

This clone appeared a few times. The chain has TRBV2 and TRBJ1-5, with no clear D. Germline CDR1 and CDR2: SNHLY and FYNNEI. Trimming shortened V by 1 base and J by 4 bases, and 11 bases separated the two germline ends. CDR3 length: 15 residues. The CDR3 nucleotides are TGTGCCAGCAGTGAAGTTCTCACCGCTAATCAGCCCCAGCATTTT. Its translation is CASSEVLTANQPQHF.